Below, 25 T cell receptor beta chains from the same sample are listed, as sequenced in a study of cytomegalovirus exposure and HLA in healthy donors. The primer mix had 60 Vbeta and 13 Jbeta primers. Here immunoSEQ multiplex PCR was the method, and the copy in TCRdb shows in-frame clones only, minus some. Of about 100,000 clones in the sample, around 9.1% are singletons; the top ten hold 5% to 6.5%. The specimen sequenced was PBMCs. The receptor source for this set is a man aged 35-49 years in good health and CMV-seropositive.

This clone was picked up a small number of times. DNA for the CDR3: TGTGCCAGCAGCTTATTACAGGGGCAGCGCGAGCAGTACTTC. It yields the protein CASSLLQGQREQYF. The rearrangement links TRBV7-2 to TRBJ2-7, with 7 bases that match TRBD1. Trimming took 2 bases from V and 6 from J; bases not matched to a gene: 7. This CDR3 spans 14 amino acids. From germline, CDR1 is SGHTA and CDR2 FQGNSA.

This clone was seen more than once but under ten times. This chain joins TRBV6-6 and TRBJ2-3, with D possibly being TRBD1 (5 bases). Germline V gene lookup returns CDR1 MNHNY and CDR2 SVGAGI (reference sequence). The CDR3 is 15 amino acids. V was trimmed by 7 bases and J by 2 bases, leaving 16 bases between them. The CDR3 region has the DNA TGTGCCAGCATCCTAGGACAACAAGACACAGATACGCAGTATTTT. Translation: CASILGQQDTDTQYF.

This clone was picked up a small number of times. V gene TRBV5-1 combines with J gene TRBJ2-7, with D maybe TRBD1 (5 bases). The CDR3 contains 16 residues. V was trimmed by 0 bases and J by 0 bases, leaving 13 bases between them. From germline, CDR1 is SGHRS and CDR2 YFSETQ. CDR3 sequence reads: CASSLAATGTSYEQYF. CDR3 in DNA: TGCGCCAGCAGCTTGGCCGCAACAGGTACCTCCTACGAGCAGTACTTC.

The chain has TRBV18 and TRBJ1-5, with TRBD1 matching 10 bases. The CDR3 is made up of 15 amino acids. J lost 6 bases, V lost 3 bases, and 5 bases had no gene match. The V gene's germline CDR1 is KGHSH and CDR2 LQKENI. The CDR3 bases are TGTGCCAGCTCACCGGGGACAGGGGAGATTCAGCCCCAGCATTTT. This codes for CASSPGTGEIQPQHF. The full variable domain, in which reference TRBV18 and TRBJ1-5 provide the parts outside the CDR3, is NAGVMQNPRHLVRRRGQEARLRCSPMKGHSHVYWYRQLPEEGLKFMVYLQKENIIDESGMPKERFSAEFPKEGPSILRIQQVVRGDSAAYFCASSPGTGEIQPQHFGDGTRLSIL.

The V and J genes are TRBV15 and TRBJ2-7; 9 nucleotides match TRBD1. The CDR3 is 15 residues long. The V gene end was trimmed by 6 bases and the J gene end by 3 bases; junction bases not matched to a gene: 9. The germline gives CDR1 LNHNV, CDR2 YYDKDF (reference sequence). DNA of the CDR3: TGTGCCACCAGTCCGGGGGGACAGGGAAACTACGAGCAGTACTTC. It encodes CATSPGGQGNYEQYF.

This clone occurred a few times. The rearrangement joins TRBV27 to TRBJ2-3; 8 bases fit TRBD2. Germline V gene lookup returns CDR1 MNHEY and CDR2 SMNVEV (reference sequence). The CDR3 spans 14 residues. V was pared by 7 bases and J by 6 bases, with 9 bases of the junction left unmatched. The CDR3 protein is CASILRGGQDTQYF. CDR3 DNA sequence: TGTGCCAGCATCTTACGGGGGGGGCAGGATACGCAGTATTTT.

The chain couples TRBV9 to TRBJ1-5; no clear D. The CDR3 has 13 amino acids. V was cut by 4 bases and J by 0 bases, with 5 bases left in between. The germline V gene encodes CDR1 SGDLS and CDR2 YYNGEE. CDR3 loop: CASSRGSNQPQHF. The CDR3 DNA reads TGTGCCAGCAGCCGGGGTAGCAATCAGCCCCAGCATTTT.

V and J are TRBV15 and TRBJ2-7, with 8 bases identical to TRBD1. CDR1 LNHNV and CDR2 YYDKDF come from the germline V gene (reference sequence). The CDR3 has 13 residues. After removal of 8 bases from V and 3 bases from J, the junction contained 6 bases not matched to a gene. CDR3 sequence (DNA): TGTGCCACCGTAAGGACAGGGTACTACGAGCAGTACTTC. Amino acids: CATVRTGYYEQYF.

This clone was observed a few times. This sequence joins TRBV30 and TRBJ2-1; 7 bases match TRBD2. Germline V CDR1 and CDR2: GTSNPN, SVGIG (reference sequence). V dropped 3 bases and J dropped 9; count of bases not matched to a gene: 5. There are 12 residues in the CDR3. The CDR3 bases are TGTGCCTGGAGCAGACTAGCCCCTGAGCAGTTCTTC. Protein sequence: CAWSRLAPEQFF.

The rearrangement uses TRBV7-9 and TRBJ1-1, with D unresolved. Germline V gene data show CDR1 as SEHNR and CDR2 as FQNEAQ (reference sequence). V gave up 2 bases and J gave up 12 bases, with 16 bases separating them. CDR3 size: 13 residues. CDR3 DNA: TGTGCCAGCAGCTTATCCAGAGAGGTGAGGACTTTCTTT. It codes for CASSLSREVRTFF.

V is TRBV9 and J is TRBJ2-1, with D unresolved. CDR3 length equals 15 residues. V was shortened by 6 bases and J by 0 bases, with 13 bases between the two germline ends. CDR1 SGDLS and CDR2 YYNGEE come from the germline V gene. As DNA, the CDR3 is TGTGCCAGCAATGCGGCGGTTAGCTCCTACAATGAGCAGTTCTTC. Translated, it gives CASNAAVSSYNEQFF.

The rearrangement links TRBV9 to TRBJ1-1; TRBD1 is a possible D gene (6 bases). The germline CDR1 and CDR2 sequences are SGDLS and YYNGEE. Trimming shortened V by 5 bases and J by 6 bases, and 14 bases separated the two germline ends. The CDR3 is 13 amino acids. The CDR3 sequence is CASRETGRPEAFF. The CDR3 DNA follows: TGTGCCAGCAGGGAGACAGGACGGCCTGAAGCTTTCTTT. The complete variable domain, with remaining parts taken from reference TRBV9 and TRBJ1-1, reads DSGVTQTPKHLITATGQRVTLRCSPRSGDLSVYWYQQSLDQGLQFLIQYYNGEERAKGNILERFSAQQFPDLHSELNLSSLELGDSALYFCASRETGRPEAFFGQGTRLTVV.

V gene TRBV29-1 combines with J gene TRBJ2-3; no definite D call. This CDR3 spans 15 amino acids. From germline, CDR1 is SQVTM and CDR2 ANQGSEA. V was shortened by 2 bases and J by 2 bases, with 14 bases between the two germline ends. The CDR3 DNA follows: TGCAGCGTTGAACTAGGCTTCCGCGTCACAGATACGCAGTATTTT. This gives the protein CSVELGFRVTDTQYF.

This clone was detected a few times. V gene TRBV7-8 combines with J gene TRBJ1-1; D perhaps matches TRBD1 (6 bases). The CDR3 extends over 13 amino acids. Germline CDR1 is SGHVS and CDR2 is FQNEAQ. Trimming stripped 5 bases from V and 2 bases from J, with 9 bases between. The CDR3 here is CASSKQGNTEAFF. The CDR3 nucleotides are TGTGCCAGCAGCAAACAGGGAAACACTGAAGCTTTCTTT.

This clone has a handful of counts. The chain uses TRBV4-2 and TRBJ2-5; tentative D call: TRBD2 (6 bases). Germline V gives CDR1 LGHNA, CDR2 YNFKEQ. The CDR3 has 15 residues. Trimming shortened V by 0 bases and J by 5 bases, and 13 bases separated the two germline ends. The CDR3: CASSQERSGSETQYF. The CDR3 coding sequence is TGTGCCAGCAGCCAAGAAAGATCCGGGAGTGAGACCCAGTACTTC.

This clone was recorded a few times. CDR3 DNA sequence: TGTGCCAGCAGTTCCGGGACAGGGGGCCCAGATACGCAGTATTTT. This gives the protein CASSSGTGGPDTQYF. The chain combines TRBV6-5 with TRBJ2-3; 12 bases agree with TRBD1. Germline V gives CDR1 MNHEY, CDR2 SVGAGI. With V trimmed by 4 bases and J by 4 bases, 3 bases remained unmatched. The CDR3 is 15 amino acids.

This clone was counted a few times. The chain carries TRBV5-1 and TRBJ2-2, with a tentative D call TRBD1 (6 bases). V lost 2 bases and J lost 6, with 14 bases in between. The CDR3 runs to 15 residues. Per the germline V gene, CDR1 is SGHRS and CDR2 is YFSETQ. CDR3 in amino acids: CASSLSQGGPGELFF. The CDR3, as DNA: TGCGCCAGCAGCTTATCACAGGGCGGGCCCGGGGAGCTGTTTTTT. Filled out from reference TRBV5-1 and TRBJ2-2, the complete variable domain reads KAGVTQTPRYLIKTRGQQVTLSCSPISGHRSVSWYQQTPGQGLQFLFEYFSETQRNKGNFPGRFSGRQFSNSRSEMNVSTLELGDSALYLCASSLSQGGPGELFFGEGSRLTVL.

Notes on this clone: One end of the junction does not line up with germline, which may come from a read error. The chain is built from TRBV29-1 and TRBJ2-3; D possibly corresponds to TRBD2 (5 bases). The CDR3 is 11 amino acids. The germline gives CDR1 SQVTM, CDR2 ANQGSEA. CDR3 in DNA: TGCAGCGGGTCGTTGGGAGATGCGCAGTATTTT. This sequence encodes CSGSLGDAQYF.

This chain connects TRBV25-1 to TRBJ2-3; 14 nucleotides match TRBD2. The V and J ends lost 4 bases and 11 bases, in that order; junction bases with no gene match: 17. The V gene's germline CDR1 is MGHDK and CDR2 SYGVNS. The CDR3 extends over 18 amino acids. As DNA, the CDR3 is TGTGCCAGCAGTGTAAGGGGGGCCGGGACGGGACTAGCGGGAGTGCAGTATTTT. Its protein product is CASSVRGAGTGLAGVQYF. The full variable domain, completed using reference TRBV25-1 and TRBJ2-3, is EADIYQTPRYLVIGTGKKITLECSQTMGHDKMYWYQQDPGMELHLIHYSYGVNSTEKGDLSSESTVSRIRTEHFPLTLESARPSHTSQYLCASSVRGAGTGLAGVQYFGPGTRLTVL.

V usage is TRBV7-9 and J usage is TRBJ1-3, with 7 bases identical to TRBD1. Germline CDR1 SEHNR, CDR2 FQNEAQ (reference sequence). The junction had 6 bases not matched to a gene; V was cut back by 6 bases and J by 4 bases. This CDR3 spans 14 amino acids. The CDR3: CASSPTGSGNTIYF. DNA for the CDR3: TGTGCCAGCAGTCCGACAGGGTCCGGAAACACCATATATTTT.

This clone was counted only a few times. The chain joins TRBV6-1 to TRBJ2-3; TRBD1 matches at 9 bases. Germline CDR1 MNHNS, CDR2 SASEGT. This CDR3 is 13 amino acids long. V lost 10 bases to trimming and J lost 5 bases; unmatched junction nucleotides: 7. In DNA form, the CDR3 reads TGTGCCACATACAGGGGGCCTGGAGATACGCAGTATTTT. Translation: CATYRGPGDTQYF.

This clone was recorded a few times. The chain has TRBV5-1 and TRBJ2-1; D remains ambiguous. Germline V CDR1 and CDR2: SGHRS, YFSETQ. Trimming removed 2 bases from V and 6 bases from J, with 6 bases in between. The CDR3 runs 12 residues. The CDR3 loop reads CASSFPGNEQFF. The CDR3 DNA reads as TGCGCCAGCAGCTTCCCGGGCAATGAGCAGTTCTTC.

For the CDR3, the DNA is TGTGCCAGCAGCGGCGGGAGTAGCCAAGAGACCCAGTACTTC. It codes for CASSGGSSQETQYF. The chain joins TRBV9 to TRBJ2-5; 7 positions agree with TRBD2. The J segment lost 1 base and the V segment lost 3 bases, leaving 3 bases of the junction unmatched. This CDR3 contains 14 residues. CDR1 and CDR2 from the germline V gene are SGDLS and YYNGEE. The variable domain in full, with the rest retrieved from reference TRBV9 and TRBJ2-5, is DSGVTQTPKHLITATGQRVTLRCSPRSGDLSVYWYQQSLDQGLQFLIQYYNGEERAKGNILERFSAQQFPDLHSELNLSSLELGDSALYFCASSGGSSQETQYFGPGTRLLVL.

This clone was counted only a few times. This chain links TRBV25-1 with TRBJ1-5; D remains ambiguous. Trimming removed 5 bases from V and 0 bases from J, with 11 bases in between. CDR1 and CDR2 from the germline V gene are MGHDK and SYGVNS. This CDR3 comprises 15 residues. DNA of the CDR3: TGTGCCAGCAGTCCCCGCGTTGGTAGCAATCAGCCCCAGCATTTT. Amino acids: CASSPRVGSNQPQHF.

About this clone itself: Additional DNA sequences in this sample encode the identical CDR3. This chain uses TRBV4-3 with TRBJ2-2, with a tentative D call TRBD2 (7 bases). CDR3 size: 17 residues. V shed 0 bases and J shed 5 bases, with 16 bases lying between them. Per the germline V gene, CDR1 is LGHNA and CDR2 is YSLEER. The CDR3 protein is CASSQDRVGRGTGELFF. The CDR3 DNA follows: TGCGCCAGCAGCCAAGATCGGGTGGGGAGGGGGACCGGGGAGCTGTTTTTT.